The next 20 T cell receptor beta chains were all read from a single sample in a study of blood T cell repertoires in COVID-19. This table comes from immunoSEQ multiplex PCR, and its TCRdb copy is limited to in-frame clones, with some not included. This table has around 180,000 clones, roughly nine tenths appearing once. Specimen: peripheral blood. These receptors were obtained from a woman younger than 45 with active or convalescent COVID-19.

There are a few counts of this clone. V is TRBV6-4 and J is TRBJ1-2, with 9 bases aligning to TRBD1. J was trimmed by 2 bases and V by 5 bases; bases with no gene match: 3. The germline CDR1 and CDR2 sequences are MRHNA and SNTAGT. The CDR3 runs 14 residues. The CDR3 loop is CASSIGQGNYGYTF. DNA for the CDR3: TGTGCCAGCAGTATTGGACAGGGGAACTATGGCTACACCTTC.

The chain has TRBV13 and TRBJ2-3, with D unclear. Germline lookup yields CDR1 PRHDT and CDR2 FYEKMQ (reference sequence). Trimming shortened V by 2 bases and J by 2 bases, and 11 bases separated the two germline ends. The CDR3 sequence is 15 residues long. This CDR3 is CASSLKTTITDTQYF. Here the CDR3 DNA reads TGTGCCAGCAGCTTAAAAACAACGATCACAGATACGCAGTATTTT.

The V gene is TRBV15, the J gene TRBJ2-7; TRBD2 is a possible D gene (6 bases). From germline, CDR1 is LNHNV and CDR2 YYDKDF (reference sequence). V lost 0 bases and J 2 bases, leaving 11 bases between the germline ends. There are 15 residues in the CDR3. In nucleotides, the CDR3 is TGTGCCACCAGCAGAGAAGGACTAACAGCCTACGAGCAGTACTTC. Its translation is CATSREGLTAYEQYF. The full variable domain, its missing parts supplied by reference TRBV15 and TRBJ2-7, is DAMVIQNPRYQVTQFGKPVTLSCSQTLNHNVMYWYQQKSSQAPKLLFHYYDKDFNNEADTPDNFQSRRPNTSFCFLDIRSPGLGDTAMYLCATSREGLTAYEQYFGPGTRLTVT.

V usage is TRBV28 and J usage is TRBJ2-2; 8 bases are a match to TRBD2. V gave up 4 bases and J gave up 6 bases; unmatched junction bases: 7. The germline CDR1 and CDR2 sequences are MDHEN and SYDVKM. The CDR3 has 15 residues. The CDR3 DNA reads TGTGCCAGCAGTTCAGCCGGGGGGGGCCCCGGGGAGCTGTTTTTT. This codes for CASSSAGGGPGELFF.

The CDR3 spells CASSLDWMEQFF. The DNA of the CDR3 is TGTGCCAGCAGCCTTGACTGGATGGAGCAGTTCTTC. The genes are TRBV3-1 (or the pseudogene TRBV3-2) and TRBJ2-1, with D unresolved. Germline loops: CDR1 LGHDT, CDR2 YNNKEL (reference sequence). This CDR3 has 12 residues. V lost 4 bases and J lost 10, with 11 bases in between.

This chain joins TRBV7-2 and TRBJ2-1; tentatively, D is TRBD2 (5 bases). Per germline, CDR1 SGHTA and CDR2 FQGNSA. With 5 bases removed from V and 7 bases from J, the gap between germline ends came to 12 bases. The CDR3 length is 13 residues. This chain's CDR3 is CASSQSRENEQFF. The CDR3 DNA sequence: TGTGCCAGCAGCCAATCGAGGGAAAATGAGCAGTTCTTC.

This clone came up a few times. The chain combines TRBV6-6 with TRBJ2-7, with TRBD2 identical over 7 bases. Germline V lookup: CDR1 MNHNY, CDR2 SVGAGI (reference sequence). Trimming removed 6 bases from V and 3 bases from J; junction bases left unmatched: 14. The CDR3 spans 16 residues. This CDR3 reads CASRGGVSQIYYEQYF. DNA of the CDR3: TGTGCCAGCAGGGGAGGGGTATCCCAGATATACTACGAGCAGTACTTC.

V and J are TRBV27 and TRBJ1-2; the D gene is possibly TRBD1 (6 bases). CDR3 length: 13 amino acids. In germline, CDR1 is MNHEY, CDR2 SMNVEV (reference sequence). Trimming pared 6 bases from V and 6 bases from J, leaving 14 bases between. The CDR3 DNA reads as TGTGCCAGCAGGCCGACGGGGGGCAATGGCTACACCTTC. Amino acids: CASRPTGGNGYTF.

This chain's CDR3 is CASSSGLITNYGYTF. DNA of the CDR3: TGTGCCAGCAGCTCCGGACTGATTACTAACTATGGCTACACCTTC. The J gene is TRBJ1-2, the V gene TRBV5-4; unclear D gene. The V end lost 3 bases, the J end lost 0 bases, and 12 bases lay between the germline ends. CDR3 length: 15 amino acids. Germline assignment: CDR1 SGHNT and CDR2 YYREEE (reference sequence).

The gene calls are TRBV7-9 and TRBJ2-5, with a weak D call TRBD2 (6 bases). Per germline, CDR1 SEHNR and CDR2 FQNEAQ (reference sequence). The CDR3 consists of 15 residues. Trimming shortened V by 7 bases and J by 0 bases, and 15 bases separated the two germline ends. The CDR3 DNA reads TGTGCCAGCAAGGGTGCACGGGGGTACCAAGAGACCCAGTACTTC. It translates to CASKGARGYQETQYF. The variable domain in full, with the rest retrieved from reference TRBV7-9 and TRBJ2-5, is DTGVSQNPRHKITKRGQNVTFRCDPISEHNRLYWYRQTLGQGPEFLTYFQNEAQLEKSRLLSDRFSAERPKGSFSTLEIQRTEQGDSAMYLCASKGARGYQETQYFGPGTRLLVL.

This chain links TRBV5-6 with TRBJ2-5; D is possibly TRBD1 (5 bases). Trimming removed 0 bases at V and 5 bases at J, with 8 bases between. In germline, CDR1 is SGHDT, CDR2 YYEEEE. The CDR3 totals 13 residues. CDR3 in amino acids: CASSLGQWETQYF. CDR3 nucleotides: TGTGCCAGCAGCTTGGGACAGTGGGAGACCCAGTACTTC.

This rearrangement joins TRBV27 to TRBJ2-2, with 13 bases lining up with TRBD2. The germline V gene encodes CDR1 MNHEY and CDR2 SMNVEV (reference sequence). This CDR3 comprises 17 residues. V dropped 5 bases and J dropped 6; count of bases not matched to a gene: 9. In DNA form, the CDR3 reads TGTGCCAGCAGTCGAGAACTAGCGGGAGGGCCGTCCGGGGAGCTGTTTTTT. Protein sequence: CASSRELAGGPSGELFF.

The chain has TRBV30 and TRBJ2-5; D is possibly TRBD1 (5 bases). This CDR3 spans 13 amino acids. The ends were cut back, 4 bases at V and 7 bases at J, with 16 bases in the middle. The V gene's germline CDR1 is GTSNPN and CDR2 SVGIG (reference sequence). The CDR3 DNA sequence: TGTGCCTGGATAGGGGCCCGTTTGGGGACCCAGTACTTC. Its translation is CAWIGARLGTQYF.

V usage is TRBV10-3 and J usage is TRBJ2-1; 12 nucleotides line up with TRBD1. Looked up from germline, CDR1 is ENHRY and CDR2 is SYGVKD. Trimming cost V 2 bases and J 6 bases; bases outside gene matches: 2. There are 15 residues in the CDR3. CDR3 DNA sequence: TGTGCCATCAGTGAGGGGACAGGGGGCCTCAATGAGCAGTTCTTC. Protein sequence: CAISEGTGGLNEQFF.

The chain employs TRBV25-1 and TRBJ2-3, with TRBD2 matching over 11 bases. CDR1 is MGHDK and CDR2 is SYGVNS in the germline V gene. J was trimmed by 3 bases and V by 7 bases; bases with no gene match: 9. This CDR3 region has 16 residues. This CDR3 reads CASTAAGTSGTDTQYF. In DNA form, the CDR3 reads TGTGCCAGCACCGCAGCCGGGACTAGCGGAACAGATACGCAGTATTTT.

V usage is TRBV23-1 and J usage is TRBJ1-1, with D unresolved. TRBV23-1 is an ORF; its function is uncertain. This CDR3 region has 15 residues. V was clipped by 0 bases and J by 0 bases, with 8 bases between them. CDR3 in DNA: TGCGCCAGCAGTCAATCTCGAGGTCTGAACACTGAAGCTTTCTTT. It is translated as CASSQSRGLNTEAFF.

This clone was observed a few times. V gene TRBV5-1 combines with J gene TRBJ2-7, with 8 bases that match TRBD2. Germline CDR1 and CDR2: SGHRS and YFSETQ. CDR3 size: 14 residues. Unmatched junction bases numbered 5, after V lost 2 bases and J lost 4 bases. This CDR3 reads CASSLSGSWYEQYF. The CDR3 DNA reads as TGCGCCAGCAGCTTAAGCGGGAGTTGGTACGAGCAGTACTTC.

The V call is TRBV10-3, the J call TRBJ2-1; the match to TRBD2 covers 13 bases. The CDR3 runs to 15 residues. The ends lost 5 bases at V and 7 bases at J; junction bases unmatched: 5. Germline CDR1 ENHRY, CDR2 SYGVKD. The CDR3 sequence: CAISPTSGRWNEQFF. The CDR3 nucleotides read TGTGCCATCAGTCCGACTAGCGGGAGGTGGAATGAGCAGTTCTTC.

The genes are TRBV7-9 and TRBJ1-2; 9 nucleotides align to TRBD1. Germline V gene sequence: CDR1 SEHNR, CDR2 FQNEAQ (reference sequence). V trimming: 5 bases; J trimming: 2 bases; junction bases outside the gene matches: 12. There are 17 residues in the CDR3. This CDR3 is CASSHPGQGTPNYGYTF. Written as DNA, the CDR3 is TGTGCCAGCAGCCATCCGGGACAGGGAACACCCAACTATGGCTACACCTTC.

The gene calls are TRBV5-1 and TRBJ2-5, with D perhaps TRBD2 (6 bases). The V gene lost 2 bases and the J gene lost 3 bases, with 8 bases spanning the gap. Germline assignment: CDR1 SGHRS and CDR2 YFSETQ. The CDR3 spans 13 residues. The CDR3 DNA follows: TGCGCCAGCAGCTTCCGGGAGAAAGAGACCCAGTACTTC. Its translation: CASSFREKETQYF.